Shown below are 20 T cell receptor beta chains from a single sample sequenced in a study of beta chain features in type 1 diabetes. Reverse transcription of all isolated RNA meant that expressed TCRB transcripts were sequenced. The protocol was immunoSEQ multiplex PCR, while the TCRdb copy is restricted to in-frame clones and leaves out a portion. The sample records some 410,000 clones, about 10% being singletons. The sample comprised naive CD4+ T cells from blood. The receptors stem from a woman aged 18-29 years in good health.

This clone was detected a few times. The chain links TRBV7-9 to TRBJ2-2; possible D gene TRBD1, 6 bases. This CDR3 contains 18 residues. Germline V CDR1 and CDR2: SEHNR, FQNEAQ (reference sequence). V was cut by 5 bases and J by 0 bases, with 19 bases left in between. CDR3 bases: TGTGCCAGCAGCCTACCTTTAACAGGGCCCTCGAACACCGGGGAGCTGTTTTTT. It specifies CASSLPLTGPSNTGELFF.

This clone was counted a few times. V and J are TRBV21-1 and TRBJ2-1. TRBV21-1 is termed a pseudogene. CDR3 length: 13 amino acids. Written as DNA, the CDR3 is TGTGCCAGCAGCAAAGCGCCTGGGGGGCTACAGTTCTTC. Its protein is CASSKAPGGLQFF.

V gene TRBV4-2 combines with J gene TRBJ2-6; D is unclear. V was clipped by 0 bases and J by 2 bases, with 5 bases between them. The CDR3 runs 15 residues. Germline loops: CDR1 LGHNA, CDR2 YNFKEQ. CDR3 in DNA: TGTGCCAGCAGCCAAGAGGCGGCTGGGGCCAACGTCCTGACTTTC. It yields the protein CASSQEAAGANVLTF.

The chain links TRBV7-2 to TRBJ2-5; D ambiguous. Germline V gives CDR1 SGHTA, CDR2 FQGNSA. V was pared by 5 bases and J by 1 base, with 11 bases between. This CDR3 region has 14 residues. DNA of the CDR3: TGTGCCAGCAGCCCCTCCTGGGCCCAAGAGACCCAGTACTTC. It specifies CASSPSWAQETQYF.

The chain uses TRBV9 and TRBJ2-1; a weak D match, TRBD1 (5 bases). The CDR3 is made up of 16 amino acids. V was pared by 0 bases and J by 4 bases, with 14 bases between. Per the germline V gene, CDR1 is SGDLS and CDR2 is YYNGEE. This CDR3 reads CASSVAQQVIYNEQFF. The CDR3, as DNA: TGTGCCAGCAGCGTAGCCCAACAGGTGATTTACAATGAGCAGTTCTTC.

This chain links TRBV4-3 with TRBJ1-2; D may be TRBD1 (5 bases). CDR1 and CDR2 (germline): LGHNA, YSLEER. The V gene lost 4 bases and the J gene lost 6 bases, with 18 bases spanning the gap. The CDR3 runs to 15 residues. The CDR3 sequence: CASSLLTGLGNGYTF. The CDR3, as DNA: TGCGCCAGCAGCCTTCTAACAGGATTGGGAAATGGCTACACCTTC.

The rearrangement uses TRBV18 and TRBJ1-2, with D perhaps TRBD1 (6 bases). Germline assignment: CDR1 KGHSH and CDR2 LQKENI. V was clipped by 5 bases and J by 3 bases, with 10 bases between them. This CDR3 has 13 residues. The CDR3 nucleotides are TGTGCCAGCTCATGGGGGCGCGACTATGGCTACACCTTC. Protein: CASSWGRDYGYTF.

A few counts support this clone. The J gene is TRBJ2-5, the V gene TRBV4-1, with TRBD2 matching 9 bases. Germline lookup yields CDR1 MGHRA and CDR2 YSYEKL. This CDR3 region has 16 residues. Unmatched junction bases numbered 11, after V lost 4 bases and J lost 5 bases. CDR3 residues: CASSLLGGLAGETQYF. The CDR3 DNA sequence: TGCGCCAGCAGCCTCCTGGGGGGACTAGCTGGTGAGACCCAGTACTTC.

This sequence joins TRBV9 and TRBJ2-5; TRBD2 is a possible D gene (6 bases). Germline V CDR1 and CDR2: SGDLS, YYNGEE. This CDR3 contains 15 residues. The germline V and J ends were trimmed by 3 bases and 0 bases, with 12 bases remaining between them. The CDR3 DNA reads as TGTGCCAGCAGCGCCGACGGGACTTACCAAGAGACCCAGTACTTC. Translation gives CASSADGTYQETQYF.

The genes are TRBV5-1 and TRBJ2-1, with no clear D. V was trimmed by 4 bases and J by 7 bases, leaving 12 bases between them. The CDR3 sequence is 13 residues long. Germline CDR1 reads SGHRS; CDR2 reads YFSETQ. The CDR3 is CASSPGVRNEQFF. For the CDR3, the DNA is TGCGCCAGCAGCCCTGGGGTCCGTAATGAGCAGTTCTTC.

The gene calls are TRBV28 and TRBJ2-1, with D unresolved. CDR1 is MDHEN, CDR2 SYDVKM, per germline. The CDR3 runs 15 residues. Between the trimmed V and J ends, which lost 5 bases and 5 bases, there was a span of 16 bases. Here the CDR3 reads CASSKPKPSNNEQFF. CDR3 DNA sequence: TGTGCCAGCAGTAAACCTAAACCCTCTAACAATGAGCAGTTCTTC.

There are a few counts of this clone. This chain links TRBV21-1 with TRBJ2-3. TRBV21-1 counts as a pseudogene. The CDR3 is made up of 10 amino acids. The CDR3 DNA reads as TGTGCCAGCAGCAAAGTAAGGCAGTATTTT. Protein product: CASSKVRQYF.

In its sample, this clone was seen many times. The chain employs TRBV2 and TRBJ2-7; D ambiguous. Germline loops: CDR1 SNHLY, CDR2 FYNNEI. There are 12 residues in the CDR3. The ends were cut back, 5 bases at V and 4 bases at J, with 9 bases in the middle. The CDR3 loop reads CASSSDGYEQYV. The CDR3 bases are TGTGCCAGCAGTTCCGACGGGTACGAGCAGTACGTC.

CDR3 bases: TGTGCCAGCAGCTCAGGACAGGTTTCAAACAGGGGCACAGATACGCAGTATTTT. Its translation is CASSSGQVSNRGTDTQYF. The V gene is TRBV7-3, the J gene TRBJ2-3, with TRBD1 identical over 7 bases. J gave up 1 base and V 4 bases, and 14 bases lay outside the gene matches. The V gene's germline CDR1 is SGHTA and CDR2 FQGTGA. The CDR3 spans 18 residues.

This clone was seen more than once but under ten times. This sequence joins TRBV23-1 and TRBJ2-2; unclear D gene. TRBV23-1 is sorted into the ORF group, with uncertain function. The CDR3 is 16 residues long. Trimming shortened V by 5 bases and J by 2 bases, and 15 bases separated the two germline ends. In nucleotides, the CDR3 is TGCGCCAGCAGTGATGATGGAGCTGAAAACACCGGGGAGCTGTTTTTT. It codes for CASSDDGAENTGELFF.

This clone was picked up a small number of times. The genes are TRBV29-1 and TRBJ1-2; tentatively, D is TRBD1 (5 bases). The germline CDR1 and CDR2 sequences are SQVTM and ANQGSEA. Trimming stripped 6 bases from V and 7 bases from J, with 12 bases between. The CDR3 covers 11 residues. CDR3 sequence (DNA): TGCAGCGTCCAGAGGGGAGGTGGCTACACCTTC. Translated, it gives CSVQRGGGYTF.

This clone was recorded a few times. The chain uses TRBV18 and TRBJ2-3; TRBD1 or TRBD2 may be the D gene (5 bases each). CDR3 length: 14 residues. The germline V gene has CDR1 KGHSH and CDR2 LQKENI. V lost 3 bases to trimming and J lost 3 bases, with 10 bases between them. This chain's CDR3 is CASSPGTQTDTQYF. The CDR3 DNA sequence: TGTGCCAGCTCACCTGGGACCCAGACAGATACGCAGTATTTT.

The rearrangement links TRBV7-9 to TRBJ2-1; possibly TRBD2 for D (6 bases). Trimming removed 2 bases at V and 5 bases at J, with 16 bases between. The CDR3 sequence is 16 residues long. CDR1 is SEHNR and CDR2 is FQNEAQ in the germline V gene (reference sequence). CDR3 bases: TGTGCCAGCAGCTTAAGGGGAGGCGGAGATGACAATGAGCAGTTCTTC. Its translation: CASSLRGGGDDNEQFF.

The chain couples TRBV2 to TRBJ2-1; TRBD1 might be the D (5 bases). Germline CDR1 reads SNHLY; CDR2 reads FYNNEI. V lost 0 bases to trimming and J lost 2 bases, with 8 bases between them. This CDR3 comprises 15 residues. This CDR3 is CASSEAAGPYNEQFF. CDR3 sequence (DNA): TGTGCCAGCAGTGAAGCAGCAGGGCCCTACAATGAGCAGTTCTTC.

This clone was seen more than once but under ten times. The V and J genes are TRBV9 and TRBJ1-6, with 10 bases lining up with TRBD1. Looked up from germline, CDR1 is SGDLS and CDR2 is YYNGEE. V shed 3 bases and J 8 bases; nucleotides not matched to a gene: 5. This CDR3 is 15 amino acids long. The CDR3 region has the DNA TGTGCCAGCAGCGCCCGGGACAGGGGTGATTCACCCCTCCACTTT. Amino acids: CASSARDRGDSPLHF.